This TCR beta chain was observed in a study of T cell responses to AZD1222 COVID-19 vaccine. Study-level information: Pooled samples include second doses given at about 4 or 12 weeks. The study's findings and limits: Only a handful of AZD1222 recipients, more than five in all, had baseline seropositivity. Donors, mostly white British, included more females; clonal diversity was possibly underestimated. Repertoire sampling happened only post peak T cell response.

Sequencing was performed with immunoSEQ multiplex PCR; in TCRdb, only in-frame clones are kept and a portion is missing. This table has 100,000 or so clones, about 92% appearing once. Note on this clone: The target antigen is unknown.

Trimming took off 6 bases at V and 4 bases at J, with 4 bases between the two ends. The CDR3 totals 11 residues. The germline V gene has CDR1 MDHEN and CDR2 SYDVKM. This TCR derives from an adult in good health. This sample comprised peripheral blood, obtained on day 0 of AZD1222 vaccination. V is TRBV28 and J is TRBJ1-5; D gene unclear. The CDR3 DNA reads as TGTGCCAGCAGCCCTAATCAGCCCCAGCATTTT. Amino acid sequence: CASSPNQPQHF.